The sequence of this T cell receptor beta chain was determined in a study of blood T cell repertoires in COVID-19. Across the whole study: Sites across the United States, Italy and Spain contributed samples from acute and convalescent COVID-19. The analysed material was cDNA or gDNA that came from T cells, B-cell-depleted T cells, or PBMCs.

Per the study methods: Reference gene primer amplification in the assay estimated nucleated cell counts. The protocol was immunoSEQ multiplex PCR, while the TCRdb copy is restricted to in-frame clones and leaves out a portion. That table gives V, J and clone size, and the DNA gave D and trimming. The sample lists about 190,000 clones; around 85% were seen once. The CDR3 length is 16 residues. Unmatched junction bases numbered 9, after V lost 7 bases and J lost 0 bases. Germline assignment: CDR1 SEHNR and CDR2 FQNEAQ (reference sequence). This clone was seen more than once but under ten times. The receptor's source is a man younger than 40 with acute or convalescent COVID-19. The sequenced material came from peripheral blood. This chain connects TRBV7-9 to TRBJ1-3, with 7 nucleotides matching TRBD1. The CDR3 reads CASNPGQEYSGNTIYF. The DNA for the CDR3 is TGTGCCAGCAACCCCGGACAGGAATACTCTGGAAACACCATATATTTT.